This TCR beta chain originates from a study of vaccination and CD4 T cells after COVID-19. A word on this clonotype: Antigen unknown.

Sample treatment: roughly 10-day PBMC culture with coronavirus spike peptide pools or control peptides (ViraFEST assay). V was clipped by 3 bases and J by 1 base, with 6 bases between them. The CDR3 has 13 residues. Germline CDR1 reads MGHRA; CDR2 reads YSYEKL. The Oncomine TCR Beta short-read assay sequenced DNA from cultured CD4+ T cells. The template was genomic DNA from cultured CD4+ T cells. TCRdb reprocessed the PCR reads via MiXCR and lists one record per CDR3 protein. This table holds some 11,000 distinct CDR3 sequences, under 75% found once. The sequence derives from a human donor who had recovered from COVID-19. The V and J genes are TRBV4-1 and TRBJ1-1; D unclear. The sample was CD4+ T cells from blood, cultured in vitro, taken before SARS-CoV-2 vaccination. This CDR3 reads CASSQKGNTEAFF. As DNA, the CDR3 is TGCGCCAGCAGCCAGAAGGGGAACACTGAAGCTTTCTTT.